This paragraph covers one T cell receptor (beta chain) sequence. Antigen specificity is unknown. Generated by immunoSEQ multiplex PCR, the TCRdb table keeps only in-frame clones and is missing some. The sample includes a few hundred thousand clones, 95% of them seen just once. As defined, naive CD8 cells were CD45RO-negative and positively selected for CCR7, with terminally differentiated effector memory CD45RA+ cells excluded. All participating donors were Caucasian adults from Nashville, Tennessee. The entry originates in a study of shared clonotypes between healthy human individuals. Study summary: Aged between 18 and 49, the donors were two women and three men.

Study findings and constraints: The diversity represented, both genetic and in exposure history, was limited by few donors.

Trimming took 0 bases from V and 4 from J, leaving 7 bases between them. Germline CDR1 is MNHEY and CDR2 is SVGAGI. The CDR3 runs 14 residues. The chain recombines TRBV6-5 with TRBJ2-1; no reliable D call. Sequences were obtained from naive CD8+ T cells sorted from blood. The receptor's source is a woman in her 30s in good health. The CDR3 here is CASSYSKGYNEQFF. The CDR3 DNA reads as TGTGCCAGCAGTTACTCGAAAGGTTACAATGAGCAGTTCTTC.